Listed here is a single T cell receptor (beta chain). This specimen belongs to a study of blood T cell repertoires in COVID-19. The V gene's germline CDR1 is KGHDR and CDR2 SFDVKD. The V and J ends lost 3 bases and 5 bases, in that order; junction bases with no gene match: 6. The CDR3 runs to 16 residues. Clones were sequenced by immunoSEQ multiplex PCR, and TCRdb holds only the in-frame ones, with some missing. The sample has some 350,000 clones; around 86% are singletons. This chain uses TRBV24-1 with TRBJ2-2; 9 nucleotides agree with TRBD1. This receptor was identified in a human donor in a cohort sampled during active COVID-19. Input material: peripheral blood. The DNA for the CDR3 is TGTGCCACCAGTGATACGGGACAGGGAGGGACCGGGGAGCTGTTTTTT. The encoded protein is CATSDTGQGGTGELFF.